This TCR beta chain came from a study of T-cell memory formation after mild COVID-19. Unmatched junction bases numbered 20, after V lost 11 bases and J lost 5 bases. CDR3 length: 16 residues. Germline CDR1 is LNHDA and CDR2 is SQIVND (reference sequence). This clonotype occurred a few times. In TCRdb, the 5' RACE reads were re-called with MiXCR into one record per CDR3 protein. The top ten clones hold 8.8% of a sample with roughly 410,000 distinct CDR3 sequences, 20% to 25% of them seen once. V is TRBV19 and J is TRBJ2-5; TRBD1 matches at 7 bases. Sequencing was done on a sample of PBMCs or a T cell subset sorted from them (not recorded which). The sequence came from an adult woman who had mild COVID-19 (a few samples of this study predate the infection). Cell type and time point are not known. In DNA form, the CDR3 reads TGTGCCTCGAGCCTCGGGACAGCCCTCGCCAGGGAGACCCAGTACTTC. This sequence encodes CASSLGTALARETQYF.